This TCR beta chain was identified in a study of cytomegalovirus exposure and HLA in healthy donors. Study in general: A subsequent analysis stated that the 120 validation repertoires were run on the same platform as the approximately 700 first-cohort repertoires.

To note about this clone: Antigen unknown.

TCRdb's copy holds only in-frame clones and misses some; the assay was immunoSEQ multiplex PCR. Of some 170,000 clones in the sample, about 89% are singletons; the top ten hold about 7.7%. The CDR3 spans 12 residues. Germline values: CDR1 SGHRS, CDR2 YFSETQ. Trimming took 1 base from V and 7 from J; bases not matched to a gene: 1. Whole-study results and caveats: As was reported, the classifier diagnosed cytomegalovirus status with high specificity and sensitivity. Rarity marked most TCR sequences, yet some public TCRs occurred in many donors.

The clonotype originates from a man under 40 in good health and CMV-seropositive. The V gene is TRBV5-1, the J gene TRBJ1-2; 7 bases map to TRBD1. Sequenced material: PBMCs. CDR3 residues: CASSLTGVGYTF. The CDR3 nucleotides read TGCGCCAGCAGCTTGACAGGGGTTGGCTACACCTTC.